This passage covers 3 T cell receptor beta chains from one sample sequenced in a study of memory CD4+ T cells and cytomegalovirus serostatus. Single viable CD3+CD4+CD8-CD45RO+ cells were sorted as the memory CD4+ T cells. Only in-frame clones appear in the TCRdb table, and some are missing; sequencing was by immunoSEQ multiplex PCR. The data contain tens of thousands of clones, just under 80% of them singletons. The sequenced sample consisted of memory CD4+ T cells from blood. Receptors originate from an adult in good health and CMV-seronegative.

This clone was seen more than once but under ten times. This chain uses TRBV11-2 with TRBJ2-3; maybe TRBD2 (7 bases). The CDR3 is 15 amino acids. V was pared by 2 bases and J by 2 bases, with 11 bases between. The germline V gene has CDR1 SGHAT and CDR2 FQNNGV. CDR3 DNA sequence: TGTGCCAGCAGCTTAACCGGGGGGCACACAGATACGCAGTATTTT. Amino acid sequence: CASSLTGGHTDTQYF.

The CDR3 nucleotides read TGTGCCAGTACCAAAGGGGAGGGGAACTATGGCTACACCTTC. It is translated as CASTKGEGNYGYTF. V gene TRBV19 combines with J gene TRBJ1-2, with a possible D match to TRBD1 (5 bases). CDR3 size: 14 residues. Germline CDR1 and CDR2: LNHDA and SQIVND (reference sequence). V was pared by 7 bases and J by 2 bases, with 14 bases between. Variable domain in full (rest from reference TRBV19 and TRBJ1-2): DGGITQSPKYLFRKEGQNVTLSCEQNLNHDAMYWYRQDPGQGLRLIYYSQIVNDFQKGDIAEGYSVSREKKESFPLTVTSAQKNPTAFYLCASTKGEGNYGYTFGSGTRLTVV.

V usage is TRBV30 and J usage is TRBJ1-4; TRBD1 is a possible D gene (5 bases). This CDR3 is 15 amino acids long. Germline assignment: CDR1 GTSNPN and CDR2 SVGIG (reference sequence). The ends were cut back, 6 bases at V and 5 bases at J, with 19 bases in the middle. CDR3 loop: CACSEEGLINEKLFF. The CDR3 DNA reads TGTGCCTGCTCCGAGGAGGGGCTGATAAATGAAAAACTGTTTTTT.